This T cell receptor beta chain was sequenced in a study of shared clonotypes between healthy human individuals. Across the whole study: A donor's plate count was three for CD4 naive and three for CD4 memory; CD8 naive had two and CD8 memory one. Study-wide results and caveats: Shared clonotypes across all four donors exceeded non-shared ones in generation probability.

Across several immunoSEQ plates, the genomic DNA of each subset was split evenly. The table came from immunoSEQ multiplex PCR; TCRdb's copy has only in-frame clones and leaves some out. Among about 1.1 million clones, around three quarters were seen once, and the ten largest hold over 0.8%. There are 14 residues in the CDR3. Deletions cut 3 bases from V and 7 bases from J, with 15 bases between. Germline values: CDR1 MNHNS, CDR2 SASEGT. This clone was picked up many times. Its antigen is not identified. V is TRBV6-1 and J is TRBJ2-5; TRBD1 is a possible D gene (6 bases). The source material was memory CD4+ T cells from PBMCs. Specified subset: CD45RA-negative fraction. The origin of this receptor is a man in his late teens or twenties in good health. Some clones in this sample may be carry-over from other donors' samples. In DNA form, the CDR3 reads TGTGCCAGCAGTGAGGACAGTGGTCCGGGGACCCAGTACTTC. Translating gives CASSEDSGPGTQYF.